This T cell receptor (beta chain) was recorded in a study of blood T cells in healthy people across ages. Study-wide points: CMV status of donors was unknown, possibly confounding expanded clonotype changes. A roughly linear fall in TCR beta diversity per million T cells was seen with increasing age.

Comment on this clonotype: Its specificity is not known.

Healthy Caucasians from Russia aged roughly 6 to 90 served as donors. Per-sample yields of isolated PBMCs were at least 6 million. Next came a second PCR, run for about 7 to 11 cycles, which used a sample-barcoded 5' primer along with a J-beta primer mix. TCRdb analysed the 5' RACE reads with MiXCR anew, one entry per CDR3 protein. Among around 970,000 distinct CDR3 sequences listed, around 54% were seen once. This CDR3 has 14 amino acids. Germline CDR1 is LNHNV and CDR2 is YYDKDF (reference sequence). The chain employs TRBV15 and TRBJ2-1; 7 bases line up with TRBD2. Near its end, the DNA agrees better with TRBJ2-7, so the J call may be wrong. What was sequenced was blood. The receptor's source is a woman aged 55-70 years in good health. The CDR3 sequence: CATSRLAADNEQYF. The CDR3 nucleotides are TGTGCCACCAGCAGGCTAGCGGCCGACAATGAGCAGTACTTC.